The clone carrying this TCR beta chain has just one count. The source of the sample is a study of blood T cell repertoires in COVID-19. Study-wide context: Acute-phase and convalescent COVID-19 samples originated in the United States, Italy and Spain. T cells, B-cell-depleted T cells, or PBMCs provided the cDNA or gDNA that served as material.

With 3 bases removed from V and 4 bases from J, the gap between germline ends came to 12 bases. This CDR3 region has 13 residues. CDR1 and CDR2 (germline): GTSNPN, SVGIG (reference sequence). Original handling: Researchers report that nucleated cell counts were estimated from reference gene primer amplification. Sequencing was performed with immunoSEQ multiplex PCR; in TCRdb, only in-frame clones are kept and a portion is missing. V and J calls and clone size follow that table, whereas D and trimming were derived from the DNA. The data contain around 370,000 clones, 85% to 90% of them singletons. Source material: peripheral blood. This chain connects TRBV30 to TRBJ1-2; D may be TRBD1 (6 bases). This sequence originates from a man in his late teens or twenties with active or convalescent COVID-19. The CDR3 reads CAWRRDKGYGYTF. CDR3 nucleotides: TGTGCCTGGAGACGGGACAAGGGCTATGGCTACACCTTC.